A selection of T cell receptor beta chains follows, all from one sample in a study of cytomegalovirus exposure and HLA in healthy donors. Only in-frame clones appear in the TCRdb table, and some are missing; sequencing was by immunoSEQ multiplex PCR. The sample holds around 210,000 clones, 70% to 85% seen once. Sequenced material: PBMCs. The source of these receptors is a man aged 50-59 years in good health and CMV-seronegative. Both conserved end residues are part of each CDR3.

j_call v_call cdr3_aa
TRBJ2-7 TRBV27 CASSWDSKEYEQYF
TRBJ2-4 TRBV9 CASSPSRTTVAKNIQYF
TRBJ2-2 TRBV29-1 CSVAGTRNTGELFF
TRBJ2-7 TRBV6-5 CASSLNREATYEQYF
TRBJ2-1 TRBV18 CASSPGTGTSYNEQFF
TRBJ1-1 TRBV13 CASSLLQGAGAFF
TRBJ2-7 TRBV14 CASSLGQGVRDEQYF
TRBJ2-2 TRBV7-9 CSSSYMTSGRTGELFF
TRBJ2-2 TRBV18 CASSERGDTGELFF
TRBJ2-1 TRBV7-9 CASSLNSGSYGEQFF
TRBJ1-2 TRBV6-1 CASSEQDVTGGYTF
TRBJ2-7 TRBV4-1 CASSQDRGEQYF
TRBJ1-3 TRBV7-9 CASSPAPQGARGNTIYF
TRBJ1-1 TRBV6-6 CASSWTGGRTEAFF
TRBJ2-3 TRBV6-1 CASSGTWSVADTQYF
TRBJ2-1 TRBV7-2 CASSSNLDPTSYNEQFF
TRBJ2-7 TRBV18 CASSQDSSKGLTYEQYF
TRBJ2-7 TRBV12-1 CASSPRTSGRYEQYF
TRBJ1-2 TRBV30 CAWSVRGRDYGYTF
TRBJ1-6 TRBV5-6 CASSPSWGRSPLHF
TRBJ1-3 TRBV11-2 CASSLTPGSGNTIYF
TRBJ1-1 TRBV14 CASSRERYTEAFF
TRBJ2-7 TRBV5-1 CASSLQGNVDEQYF
TRBJ2-7 TRBV27 CASRPRDRHSYEQYF
TRBJ2-1 TRBV11-1 CASSLSSGRAGNEQFF
TRBJ2-7 TRBV9 CASTPSDFAYEQYF
TRBJ2-7 TRBV27 CASSLFLGTVFYEQYF
TRBJ1-4 TRBV7-9 CASSFSGVRDEKLFF
TRBJ1-1 TRBV29-1 CSVEKGGHAEAFF
TRBJ2-4 TRBV30 CAWSSPWGQAIQYF
TRBJ1-4 TRBV7-9 CASSPRGSGEKLFF
TRBJ2-5 TRBV19 CASSMYVPQGARETQYF
TRBJ2-7 TRBV27 CASSLGASGGYEQYF
TRBJ1-1 TRBV7-8 CASSLVRHPGAFF
TRBJ1-3 TRBV27 CASSPRVSSGNTIYF
TRBJ2-7 TRBV28 CASSYSGRSYEQYF
TRBJ2-5 TRBV7-6 CASSSGTGQETQYF
TRBJ1-5 TRBV10-3 CAIKRDGGNQPQHF